What follows describes a single T cell receptor beta chain. Germline V CDR1 and CDR2: SQVTM, ANQGSEA. Trimming cost V 3 bases and J 6 bases, with 14 bases left between them. The CDR3 loop spans 13 amino acids. This sample is part of a study of OX40 agonist ivuxolimab in advanced cancers. Assay: immunoSEQ multiplex PCR; the TCRdb copy retains only in-frame clones and omits some. The table has tens of thousands of clones, around four fifths seen once. This chain connects TRBV29-1 to TRBJ2-5; the D gene is possibly TRBD2 (6 bases). Sample: CD4+ or CD8+ T cells sorted from blood, taken in a trial of the OX40 agonist ivuxolimab. The receptor was isolated from an adult with an advanced solid tumor such as melanoma, head and neck, liver or kidney cancer. The CDR3 region is CSVDGGMRQTQYF. The CDR3 DNA reads TGCAGCGTTGACGGAGGGATGAGGCAGACCCAGTACTTC.